This T cell receptor (beta chain) derives from a study of cytomegalovirus exposure and HLA in healthy donors (TCRdb year 2017). In the study overall: According to a later analysis, one platform produced both the roughly 130 validation repertoires and the 550 to 800 repertoires of the first cohort. The aim of the study was to test whether cataloging public T cell receptors could identify signatures of past pathogen exposure. A separate validation cohort of 100 to 150 different subjects was used in addition to the 666-subject first cohort. To predict cytomegalovirus infection status, the study brought together high-throughput TCR immunosequencing, statistical association of individual TCRs with disease status, and machine learning.

To note about this clone: The antigen it binds to is not known. No much larger clone is present one base from it, and per-base qualities are unavailable.

Receptor amplification or capture employed the immunoSEQ multiplex PCR assay. The published analysis was carried out like this. A statistical classification framework was developed to diagnose cytomegalovirus status using the catalog of TCR beta chain sequences. The source is immuneACCESS, and TCRdb retained only in-frame sequences with V and J called. Part of the clones is not carried over; for the studies checked, unresolved V genes explain less than half of this, and the remainder is unexplained. Clone size and the V and J calls come from that table; the DNA yielded D and trimming. This sample is represented by 70,000 to 80,000 clones; approximately 93% of them were singletons. In total, the top ten clones hold 2.5% to 4% of the sample. The investigation overall reported the following: According to the authors, the approach could potentially be generalized to other disease states and immunological phenotypes. In vitro tests confirmed that a few of the cytomegalovirus-associated TCR beta chains recognize cytomegalovirus antigens. A later analysis lacked HLA typing for the validation cohort, so it scored co-occurrence in that cohort across all 130 or so repertoires. The classifier was reported to diagnose cytomegalovirus status with high specificity and sensitivity in both the original cohort and the validation cohort. The study listed 150 to 200 TCR beta chains as associated with cytomegalovirus. Across donors, most TCR sequences were observed very rarely, whereas some public TCRs were present in many individuals. Of the cluster scores, roughly 93% were above 0 in a later analysis, which found that TCRs clustered in the first cohort also tended to co-occur in the 120 validation repertoires.

Separate from the approximately 670-subject first cohort, the validation cohort of around 130 subjects was the group to which the donors belonged. V lost 7 bases and J lost 6 bases; the stretch between them is 10 bases long. The germline V gene encodes CDR1 MNHNS and CDR2 SASEGT. The CDR3 has 12 amino acids, counting the end cysteine and phenylalanine. Only the CDR3 DNA is retained, 36 bases long and in frame from the first base. The sequence was obtained from a woman aged 18-29 years in good health and CMV-seropositive. What was sequenced was PBMCs. The sequence is built from TRBV6-1 and TRBJ1-5; a confident D gene designation cannot be given. The CDR3 corresponds to CASTNGGQPQHF. The DNA sequence follows: TGTGCCAGCACGAACGGCGGTCAGCCCCAGCATTTT.